One sample yielded the 30 T cell receptor beta chains listed below, sequenced in a study of cytomegalovirus exposure and HLA in healthy donors. TCRdb's copy holds only in-frame clones and misses some; the assay was immunoSEQ multiplex PCR. Of about 250,000 clones listed, less than 90% were seen once; the top ten hold 12%. Sequenced material: PBMCs. The receptors here all came from a man between 18 and 29 years old in good health and CMV-seropositive.

The chain has TRBV6-5 and TRBJ2-7, with 7 bases matching TRBD2. The CDR3 contains 14 residues. With V trimmed by 6 bases and J by 3 bases, 8 bases remained unmatched. From germline, CDR1 is MNHEY and CDR2 SVGAGI. The CDR3 nucleotides are TGTGCCAGCAGCCGCCGGGGAGGGATCTACGAGCAGTACTTC. Encoded protein: CASSRRGGIYEQYF.

J is TRBJ2-3 and V is TRBV30; TRBD2 aligns across 8 bases. This CDR3 is built from 13 residues. CDR1 and CDR2 from the germline V gene are GTSNPN and SVGIG (reference sequence). V lost 3 bases, J lost 6 bases, and 5 bases stayed unmatched. For the CDR3, the DNA is TGTGCCTGGAGGACAGGCGGGGGGGATACGCAGTATTTT. This encodes CAWRTGGGDTQYF.

The chain links TRBV6-1 to TRBJ1-4; D is possibly TRBD1 (5 bases). CDR1 and CDR2 from the germline V gene are MNHNS and SASEGT. V dropped 6 bases and J dropped 6 bases, with 14 bases sitting between them. This CDR3 has 14 amino acids. The CDR3 here is CASRRTGTYEKLFF. CDR3 nucleotides: TGTGCCAGCAGAAGGACGGGGACGTATGAAAAACTGTTTTTT.

This clone was counted once. CDR3 residues: CATSAGYSSYEQYF. The CDR3 DNA sequence: TGTGCCACCAGCGCGGGCTACAGCTCCTACGAGCAGTACTTC. This sequence joins TRBV15 and TRBJ2-7, with D maybe TRBD2 (5 bases). The CDR3 is made up of 14 amino acids. V dropped 5 bases and J dropped 0 bases, with 11 bases sitting between them. Germline CDR1 LNHNV, CDR2 YYDKDF (reference sequence). The variable domain in full, with the rest retrieved from reference TRBV15 and TRBJ2-7, is DAMVIQNPRYQVTQFGKPVTLSCSQTLNHNVMYWYQQKSSQAPKLLFHYYDKDFNNEADTPDNFQSRRPNTSFCFLDIRSPGLGDTAMYLCATSAGYSSYEQYFGPGTRLTVT.

This clone was counted only a few times. The V gene is TRBV6-5, the J gene TRBJ1-3; possible D gene TRBD1, 5 bases. Deletions cut 0 bases from V and 2 bases from J, with 11 bases between. This CDR3 contains 16 residues. Germline V gene lookup returns CDR1 MNHEY and CDR2 SVGAGI. CDR3 sequence (DNA): TGTGCCAGCAGTTACTCCTTGGCGGGGGCTGGAAACACCATATATTTT. This sequence encodes CASSYSLAGAGNTIYF.

J is TRBJ2-1 and V is TRBV27; 9 positions match TRBD2. This CDR3 comprises 17 residues. The germline V gene encodes CDR1 MNHEY and CDR2 SMNVEV (reference sequence). The ends lost 5 bases at V and 2 bases at J; junction bases unmatched: 10. For the CDR3, the DNA is TGTGCCAGCAGTGCTACTACTAGCGGGCCTGCCTACAATGAGCAGTTCTTC. Its translation is CASSATTSGPAYNEQFF.

This clone has only one observation. The chain carries TRBV6-1 and TRBJ1-2; D gene unclear. Germline-derived CDR1 and CDR2 are MNHNS and SASEGT. V was cut by 1 base and J by 0 bases, with 9 bases left in between. The CDR3 extends over 15 amino acids. The CDR3 nucleotides read TGTGCCAGCAGTGAAGACGGATTCGCTAACTATGGCTACACCTTC. Residues: CASSEDGFANYGYTF.

The CDR3 is CASSGNYEQYF. CDR3 in DNA: TGTGCCAGCAGTGGAAACTACGAGCAGTACTTC. The chain is built from TRBV2 and TRBJ2-7; D is unclear. Germline-derived CDR1 and CDR2 are SNHLY and FYNNEI. Trimming stripped 4 bases from V and 3 bases from J, with 4 bases between. The CDR3 sequence is 11 residues long. Looking up the rest from reference TRBV2 and TRBJ2-7 gives the full variable domain: EPEVTQTPSHQVTQMGQEVILRCVPISNHLYFYWYRQILGQKVEFLVSFYNNEISEKSEIFDDQFSVERPDGSNFTLKIRSTKLEDSAMYFCASSGNYEQYFGPGTRLTVT.

The CDR3 loop is CAWSATWTVAYNEQFF. In DNA form, the CDR3 reads TGTGCCTGGAGTGCTACTTGGACGGTGGCGTACAATGAGCAGTTCTTC. The chain employs TRBV30 and TRBJ2-1; D unresolved. CDR1 is GTSNPN, CDR2 SVGIG, per germline (reference sequence). V lost 1 base, J lost 4 bases, and 17 bases lay in between. The CDR3 has 16 residues.

The chain employs TRBV27 and TRBJ2-7; 7 bases map to TRBD2. This CDR3 contains 15 residues. The germline V gene encodes CDR1 MNHEY and CDR2 SMNVEV (reference sequence). The junction had 8 bases not matched to a gene; V was cut back by 1 base and J by 5 bases. The CDR3 DNA follows: TGTGCCAGCAGTTTATACGGGGGACGGGGGGACGAGCAGTACTTC. Translated, it gives CASSLYGGRGDEQYF.

The V call is TRBV11-1, the J call TRBJ1-3; D may be TRBD1 (5 bases). The CDR3 length is 16 residues. Looked up from germline, CDR1 is SGHAT and CDR2 is FQDESV (reference sequence). The V end lost 7 bases, the J end lost 0 bases, and 16 bases lay between the germline ends. CDR3 coding DNA: TGTGCCAGCACCACACAAGGGGCCATCTCTGGAAACACCATATATTTT. Its protein product is CASTTQGAISGNTIYF. Looking up the rest from reference TRBV11-1 and TRBJ1-3 gives the full variable domain: EAEVAQSPRYKITEKSQAVAFWCDPISGHATLYWYRQILGQGPELLVQFQDESVVDDSQLPKDRFSAERLKGVDSTLKIQPAELGDSAMYLCASTTQGAISGNTIYFGEGSWLTVV.

The chain couples TRBV5-6 to TRBJ2-5, with 8 bases aligning to TRBD2. Germline lookup yields CDR1 SGHDT and CDR2 YYEEEE. CDR3 length equals 15 residues. With V trimmed by 4 bases and J by 5 bases, 10 bases remained unmatched. The CDR3, as DNA: TGTGCCAGCAGCGTCGGGAGGGGATTGGATGAGACCCAGTACTTC. The encoded protein is CASSVGRGLDETQYF.

This chain uses TRBV5-6 with TRBJ2-3; 7 positions match TRBD1. The CDR3 runs 17 residues. CDR1 and CDR2 (germline): SGHDT, YYEEEE. The V and J ends lost 2 bases and 7 bases, in that order; junction bases with no gene match: 16. Written as DNA, the CDR3 is TGTGCCAGCAGCTTAAGCCTGACAGGGAAAAACCTTAATACGCAGTATTTT. Translating gives CASSLSLTGKNLNTQYF.

The V and J genes are TRBV5-1 and TRBJ2-1; TRBD2 is a possible D gene (6 bases). The CDR3 extends over 14 amino acids. CDR1 is SGHRS, CDR2 YFSETQ, per germline. The ends were cut back, 4 bases at V and 14 bases at J, with 22 bases in the middle. CDR3 nucleotides: TGCGCCAGCAGCCCAACTAGCTTGGGAGGCTTTAAGTTCTTC. Translating it yields CASSPTSLGGFKFF. The full variable domain, completed using reference TRBV5-1 and TRBJ2-1, is KAGVTQTPRYLIKTRGQQVTLSCSPISGHRSVSWYQQTPGQGLQFLFEYFSETQRNKGNFPGRFSGRQFSNSRSEMNVSTLELGDSALYLCASSPTSLGGFKFFGPGTRLTVL.

V gene TRBV19 combines with J gene TRBJ1-2; no clear D gene. Between the trimmed V and J ends, which lost 3 bases and 6 bases, there was a span of 17 bases. The CDR3 extends over 15 amino acids. Per germline, CDR1 LNHDA and CDR2 SQIVND (reference sequence). The CDR3 DNA is TGTGCCAGTAGTATCTCCTTGGTGAGGCCGCATGGCTACACCTTC. This codes for CASSISLVRPHGYTF.

This clone was detected ten times or more. The J gene is TRBJ1-1, the V gene TRBV5-1; D is uncertain. The CDR3 sequence is 14 residues long. V was clipped by 1 base and J by 0 bases, with 7 bases between them. Looked up from germline, CDR1 is SGHRS and CDR2 is YFSETQ. As DNA, the CDR3 is TGCGCCAGCAGCTTGAATTTTGTGAACACTGAAGCTTTCTTT. Translating it yields CASSLNFVNTEAFF. The full variable domain, rest sourced from reference TRBV5-1 and TRBJ1-1, is KAGVTQTPRYLIKTRGQQVTLSCSPISGHRSVSWYQQTPGQGLQFLFEYFSETQRNKGNFPGRFSGRQFSNSRSEMNVSTLELGDSALYLCASSLNFVNTEAFFGQGTRLTVV.

In regard to this clone: Additional DNA sequences in this sample encode the identical CDR3. This chain connects TRBV5-1 to TRBJ1-1; 8 bases are a match to TRBD1. Germline loops: CDR1 SGHRS, CDR2 YFSETQ. This CDR3 is 15 amino acids long. V was clipped by 3 bases and J by 1 base; unmatched bases: 5. The CDR3 DNA follows: TGCGCCAGCAGCTCGTCCGGGACAGGGAACACTGAAGCTTTCTTT. Translating it yields CASSSSGTGNTEAFF.

The chain links TRBV6-1 to TRBJ2-7; 12 bases agree with TRBD1. J was trimmed by 2 bases and V by 4 bases; bases with no gene match: 6. Germline CDR1 reads MNHNS; CDR2 reads SASEGT. The CDR3 loop spans 16 amino acids. CDR3 region: CASSGRDRGRTYEQYF. In nucleotides, the CDR3 is TGTGCCAGCAGTGGCCGGGACAGGGGGCGAACCTACGAGCAGTACTTC.

The gene calls are TRBV6-6 and TRBJ1-1; D is unclear. V shed 8 bases and J shed 8 bases, with 15 bases lying between them. CDR3 length: 12 amino acids. Germline V gives CDR1 MNHNY, CDR2 SVGAGI (reference sequence). CDR3 DNA: TGTGCCAGCCACGGACCGGCAGCCGAAGCTTTCTTT. Translation gives CASHGPAAEAFF.

The chain joins TRBV5-6 to TRBJ2-1; TRBD2 matches at 9 bases. The CDR3 runs to 15 residues. Germline CDR1 and CDR2: SGHDT and YYEEEE. Losses at the gene ends were 3 bases for V and 5 bases for J; bases not matched to a gene: 6. The CDR3 DNA reads as TGTGCCAGCAGCTATCCTAGCGGGACGCACAATGAGCAGTTCTTC. It encodes CASSYPSGTHNEQFF.

This chain joins TRBV29-1 and TRBJ1-1; 9 positions match TRBD1. Germline V gene data show CDR1 as SQVTM and CDR2 as ANQGSEA. The CDR3 is made up of 14 amino acids. The ends lost 6 bases at V and 6 bases at J; junction bases unmatched: 11. The DNA for the CDR3 is TGCAGCGTCACGATACGGACAGGGGTCCCTGAAGCTTTCTTT. Translating it yields CSVTIRTGVPEAFF.

The J gene is TRBJ1-5, the V gene TRBV10-3; D may be TRBD1 (5 bases). Germline V gene sequence: CDR1 ENHRY, CDR2 SYGVKD. V was cut by 4 bases and J by 7 bases, with 11 bases left in between. The CDR3 loop spans 13 amino acids. The CDR3 coding sequence is TGTGCCATCAGTGTGGGGCAGGCCCAGCCCCAGCATTTT. Translating gives CAISVGQAQPQHF.

This clone appeared a single time. The chain employs TRBV5-1 and TRBJ1-1; TRBD1 aligns across 8 bases. V was pared by 1 base and J by 4 bases, with 0 bases of the junction left unmatched. The germline CDR1 and CDR2 sequences are SGHRS and YFSETQ. The CDR3 is 13 residues long. CDR3: CASSLTGGTEAFF. The CDR3 DNA follows: TGCGCCAGCAGCTTGACAGGGGGCACTGAAGCTTTCTTT.

The J gene is TRBJ2-2, the V gene TRBV5-1; 8 bases are a match to TRBD1. This CDR3 is built from 16 residues. V shed 3 bases and J 7 bases; nucleotides not matched to a gene: 11. Germline CDR1 reads SGHRS; CDR2 reads YFSETQ. CDR3 sequence reads: CASSWGQVGAGGELFF. The CDR3, as DNA: TGCGCCAGCAGCTGGGGACAGGTTGGGGCTGGCGGGGAGCTGTTTTTT.

The sample holds one count of this clone. J is TRBJ2-1 and V is TRBV18; the D gene is possibly TRBD1 (5 bases). In germline, CDR1 is KGHSH, CDR2 LQKENI. This CDR3 is built from 14 residues. V lost 2 bases and J 4 bases, leaving 9 bases between the germline ends. Here the CDR3 reads CASSPTRQYNEQFF. In nucleotides, the CDR3 is TGTGCCAGCTCACCAACACGACAGTACAATGAGCAGTTCTTC. Complete variable domain (other parts from reference TRBV18 and TRBJ2-1): NAGVMQNPRHLVRRRGQEARLRCSPMKGHSHVYWYRQLPEEGLKFMVYLQKENIIDESGMPKERFSAEFPKEGPSILRIQQVVRGDSAAYFCASSPTRQYNEQFFGPGTRLTVL.

This chain links TRBV10-3 with TRBJ1-2; 12 nucleotides agree with TRBD1. CDR1 and CDR2 (germline): ENHRY, SYGVKD. The CDR3 consists of 17 residues. J lost 4 bases, V lost 2 bases, and 8 bases had no gene match. The chain's CDR3 is CAISEGLGQGAVYGYTF. In nucleotides, the CDR3 is TGTGCCATCAGTGAGGGATTGGGACAGGGGGCGGTCTATGGCTACACCTTC.

The rearrangement joins TRBV2 to TRBJ1-4, with D unclear. Germline V lookup: CDR1 SNHLY, CDR2 FYNNEI. This CDR3 region has 14 residues. Trimming pared 9 bases from V and 8 bases from J, leaving 19 bases between. The chain's CDR3 is CASFPQGVIEKLFF. The CDR3 DNA follows: TGTGCCAGTTTTCCGCAAGGAGTGATCGAAAAACTGTTTTTT.

The chain couples TRBV29-1 to TRBJ2-5; D unclear. The CDR3 covers 13 residues. The germline CDR1 and CDR2 sequences are SQVTM and ANQGSEA. The germline V and J ends were trimmed by 1 base and 2 bases, with 8 bases remaining between them. CDR3: CSVEAPQQETQYF. CDR3 sequence (DNA): TGCAGCGTTGAAGCTCCCCAACAAGAGACCCAGTACTTC.

This chain connects TRBV29-1 to TRBJ2-7, with 7 bases matching TRBD2. Germline CDR1 reads SQVTM; CDR2 reads ANQGSEA. The CDR3 loop spans 14 amino acids. V was pared by 4 bases and J by 0 bases, with 6 bases of the junction left unmatched. CDR3: CSVVLAVSSYEQYF. CDR3 DNA: TGCAGCGTTGTGCTAGCGGTAAGCTCCTACGAGCAGTACTTC.

The chain employs TRBV5-1 and TRBJ2-2; D is ambiguous. Trimming pared 2 bases from V and 0 bases from J, leaving 8 bases between. Germline V lookup: CDR1 SGHRS, CDR2 YFSETQ. The CDR3 contains 15 residues. CDR3 in DNA: TGCGCCAGCAGCTTTTTCGACACGAACACCGGGGAGCTGTTTTTT. The encoded protein is CASSFFDTNTGELFF.